Following are 24 T cell receptor beta chains from one sample sequenced in a study of blood T cells in healthy people across ages. Primers used in a second PCR of about 7 to 12 cycles were a sample-barcoded 5' primer and a J-beta primer mix. MiXCR was run by TCRdb on the 5' RACE reads, yielding one entry per CDR3 protein. Of about 1.8 million distinct CDR3 sequences in the sample, roughly 49% are singletons; the top ten hold roughly 2.1%. Sequencing was done on a sample of blood. The receptors originated from a woman between 35 and 50 years old in good health.

This chain links TRBV4-3 with TRBJ2-1, with D possibly being TRBD1 or TRBD2 (6 bases each). The CDR3 contains 17 residues. Deletions cut 2 bases from V and 4 bases from J, with 18 bases between. Germline assignment: CDR1 LGHNA and CDR2 YSLEER. In DNA, the CDR3 is TGCGCCAGCAGCCAAATTAAAGGGGGGAACTTATACAATGAGCAGTTCTTC. It codes for CASSQIKGGNLYNEQFF.

The rearrangement links TRBV6-5 to TRBJ1-4; D is uncertain. This CDR3 has 19 amino acids. The germline V gene encodes CDR1 MNHEY and CDR2 SVGAGI. The V end lost 1 base, the J end lost 0 bases, and 18 bases lay between the germline ends. The CDR3 here is CASSYFPIRRISTNEKLFF. In nucleotides, the CDR3 is TGTGCCAGCAGTTACTTTCCCATCAGACGGATTTCAACTAATGAAAAACTGTTTTTT.

The chain is built from TRBV7-2 and TRBJ1-1; D is unclear. Trimming took off 5 bases at V and 0 bases at J, with 10 bases between the two ends. The CDR3 sequence is 14 residues long. Germline loops: CDR1 SGHTA, CDR2 FQGNSA. In DNA form, the CDR3 reads TGTGCCAGCAGCCCTTGGCCCATGAACACTGAAGCTTTCTTT. Translating it yields CASSPWPMNTEAFF.

V gene TRBV6-2 or TRBV6-3 combines with J gene TRBJ2-1; D might be TRBD1 (6 bases). The CDR3 is 16 amino acids. In germline, CDR1 is MNHEY, CDR2 SVGEGT. Trimming removed 5 bases from V and 2 bases from J, with 16 bases in between. The CDR3 DNA follows: TGTGCCAGCAGTACTACCGCCACAGGGCCCTACAATGAGCAGTTCTTC. Its protein is CASSTTATGPYNEQFF.

V and J are TRBV24-1 and TRBJ2-5, with 9 bases aligning to TRBD1. Germline CDR1 and CDR2: KGHDR and SFDVKD. With V trimmed by 4 bases and J by 4 bases, 0 bases remained unmatched. The CDR3 extends over 13 amino acids. The DNA of the CDR3 is TGTGCCACCAGTGAGGGACAGGGAGAGACCCAGTACTTC. Protein: CATSEGQGETQYF.

V and J are TRBV11-2 and TRBJ2-1; 10 nucleotides line up with TRBD1. CDR1 and CDR2 (germline): SGHAT, FQNNGV. V was pared by 5 bases and J by 6 bases, with 10 bases of the junction left unmatched. This CDR3 spans 16 amino acids. Here the CDR3 DNA reads TGTGCCAGCAGCCGAGACAGGGGGCTGGTGTTCAATGAGCAGTTCTTC. As protein: CASSRDRGLVFNEQFF.

This rearrangement joins TRBV12-3 or TRBV12-4 to TRBJ1-2; maybe TRBD1 (5 bases). V gave up 5 bases and J gave up 1 base, with 17 bases separating them. The CDR3 is made up of 16 amino acids. The CDR3 coding sequence is TGTGCCAGCAGTATGGCAGCGACAGTAAATAACTATGGCTACACCTTC. Translating gives CASSMAATVNNYGYTF.

In its sample, this clonotype was seen a few times. The chain employs TRBV7-2 and TRBJ2-1, with 13 bases that match TRBD2. The CDR3 sequence is 16 residues long. The germline gives CDR1 SGHTA, CDR2 FQGNSA. Trimming removed 5 bases from V and 7 bases from J; junction bases left unmatched: 8. The CDR3 here is CASSRRTSGGVNEQFF. The CDR3 nucleotides read TGTGCCAGCAGCCGGAGAACTAGCGGGGGGGTTAATGAGCAGTTCTTC.

This sequence joins TRBV9 and TRBJ2-2, with 7 bases identical to TRBD2. CDR1 and CDR2 from the germline V gene are SGDLS and YYNGEE. V gave up 4 bases and J gave up 2 bases; unmatched junction bases: 11. CDR3 length: 17 amino acids. CDR3 bases: TGTGCCAGCAGCCGATTCGGGAGGACGGTAAACACCGGGGAGCTGTTTTTT. It is translated as CASSRFGRTVNTGELFF. The variable domain in full, with the rest retrieved from reference TRBV9 and TRBJ2-2, is DSGVTQTPKHLITATGQRVTLRCSPRSGDLSVYWYQQSLDQGLQFLIQYYNGEERAKGNILERFSAQQFPDLHSELNLSSLELGDSALYFCASSRFGRTVNTGELFFGEGSRLTVL.

The chain uses TRBV11-2 and TRBJ2-1; 8 bases agree with TRBD1. Germline V gene lookup returns CDR1 SGHAT and CDR2 FQNNGV. Losses at the gene ends were 3 bases for V and 9 bases for J; bases not matched to a gene: 10. The CDR3 extends over 15 amino acids. The CDR3 region is CASSLVTGGSVEQFF. CDR3 DNA sequence: TGTGCCAGCAGCTTGGTAACAGGGGGTTCGGTTGAGCAGTTCTTC.

V gene TRBV24-1 combines with J gene TRBJ2-5; possible D gene TRBD1, 5 bases. CDR1 and CDR2 (germline): KGHDR, SFDVKD. Deletions cut 3 bases from V and 1 base from J, with 11 bases between. This CDR3 has 15 residues. CDR3 nucleotides: TGTGCCACCAGTGATAGGACAATGAGCCAAGAGACCCAGTACTTC. Its translation is CATSDRTMSQETQYF.

This clonotype was observed a handful of times. The V gene is TRBV10-3, the J gene TRBJ2-7, with D maybe TRBD2 (6 bases). Trimming took off 8 bases at V and 6 bases at J, with 14 bases between the two ends. Per the germline V gene, CDR1 is ENHRY and CDR2 is SYGVKD. The CDR3 covers 12 residues. The CDR3 DNA follows: TGTGCCATCGGGGAGACTAGTTTCGAGCAGTACTTC. Its protein product is CAIGETSFEQYF.

Here the CDR3 reads CASSLGPSSGNTIYF. The CDR3 bases are TGTGCCAGCAGCTTAGGCCCCAGCTCTGGAAACACCATATATTTT. The chain couples TRBV7-3 to TRBJ1-3; D is ambiguous. Trimming removed 2 bases at V and 0 bases at J, with 8 bases between. The CDR3 is 15 residues long. Germline V gene data show CDR1 as SGHTA and CDR2 as FQGTGA.

The CDR3 reads CASSLRRAYEQYF. For the CDR3, the DNA is TGTGCCAGCAGCTTAAGGCGGGCCTACGAGCAGTACTTC. V is TRBV7-2 and J is TRBJ2-4, with D tentatively TRBD2 (5 bases). The J call may be wrong; the DNA end is better matched by TRBJ2-7. CDR1 and CDR2 (germline): SGHTA, FQGNSA. The CDR3 is made up of 13 amino acids.

A note on this clonotype: Mismatch with germline at one junction end may stem from a read error. This sequence joins TRBV4-1 and TRBJ2-3; TRBD2 aligns across 9 bases. CDR3 length: 15 amino acids. Germline lookup yields CDR1 MGHRA and CDR2 YSYEKL. The CDR3 DNA is TGCGCCAGCAGCCAACTAGCGGGGCACACAGAGACGCAGTATTTT. Its translation: CASSQLAGHTETQYF.

The chain employs TRBV10-1 and TRBJ2-3; 7 nucleotides agree with TRBD1. The CDR3 has 14 residues. The germline CDR1 and CDR2 sequences are WNHNN and SYGVQD (reference sequence). Trimming cost V 5 bases and J 7 bases; bases outside gene matches: 9. This chain's CDR3 is CASSRSTGPNTQYF. In DNA, the CDR3 is TGCGCCAGCAGTCGATCGACAGGGCCCAATACGCAGTATTTT.

The genes are TRBV4-1 and TRBJ1-1, with unresolved D. Between the trimmed V and J ends, which lost 0 bases and 0 bases, there was a span of 11 bases. The CDR3 loop spans 16 amino acids. Germline CDR1 MGHRA, CDR2 YSYEKL. The CDR3 protein is CASSQEPPGMNTEAFF. In DNA, the CDR3 is TGCGCCAGCAGCCAAGAACCCCCGGGGATGAACACTGAAGCTTTCTTT.

The table lists this clonotype with a few counts. This rearrangement joins TRBV24-1 to TRBJ2-7; D not resolved. CDR1 and CDR2 (germline): KGHDR, SFDVKD. V gave up 9 bases and J gave up 3 bases, with 14 bases separating them. The CDR3 covers 13 residues. The chain's CDR3 is CATSGYRDYEQYF. In DNA, the CDR3 is TGTGCCACCTCCGGGTATAGGGACTACGAGCAGTACTTC.

This clonotype was seen a handful of times. The gene calls are TRBV20-1 and TRBJ2-7, with 9 bases matching TRBD1. After removal of 1 base from V and 1 base from J, the junction contained 8 bases not matched to a gene. This CDR3 has 16 residues. CDR1 and CDR2 (germline): DFQATT, SNEGSKA (reference sequence). The CDR3 protein is CSARGFRTGVSYEQYF. The CDR3 nucleotides read TGCAGTGCTAGAGGATTTCGGACAGGGGTTTCCTACGAGCAGTACTTC.

The rearrangement uses TRBV5-1 and TRBJ2-4, with a tentative D call TRBD1 (6 bases). Judging by the DNA end, TRBJ2-7 fits better; the J call may be wrong. Germline loops: CDR1 SGHRS, CDR2 YFSETQ. This CDR3 is built from 15 residues. CDR3 amino acids: CASSNLGQGYNEQYF. CDR3 nucleotides: TGCGCCAGCAGCAACTTGGGGCAGGGGTATAACGAGCAGTACTTC.

This sequence joins TRBV12-3 or TRBV12-4 and TRBJ1-5, with 9 bases identical to TRBD1. The V segment lost 7 bases and the J segment 2 bases; nucleotides outside the gene matches: 9. The CDR3 loop spans 16 amino acids. CDR3 amino acids: CASMDRGSLGNQPQHF. DNA of the CDR3: TGTGCCAGCATGGACAGGGGCAGTCTAGGCAATCAGCCCCAGCATTTT.

This clonotype occurred a few times. The chain carries TRBV4-2 and TRBJ1-1, with D perhaps TRBD1 (5 bases). V lost 5 bases and J 5 bases, leaving 24 bases between the germline ends. Germline V gene data show CDR1 as LGHNA and CDR2 as YNFKEQ. The CDR3 is 17 amino acids. CDR3: CASSSHPTHRYETEAFF. As DNA, the CDR3 is TGTGCCAGCAGCTCCCATCCTACCCACAGGTATGAAACTGAAGCTTTCTTT.

V and J are TRBV6-6 and TRBJ2-1; D is ambiguous. The CDR3 has 14 amino acids. Germline lookup yields CDR1 MNHNY and CDR2 SVGAGI (reference sequence). Trimming left V 2 bases short and J 2 bases short, with 7 bases between. The CDR3 loop reads CASSYPVPYNEQFF. The CDR3 DNA is TGTGCCAGCAGTTACCCAGTTCCCTACAATGAGCAGTTCTTC.

The chain couples TRBV6-5 to TRBJ2-7; D is unresolved. Trimming removed 6 bases at V and 9 bases at J, with 18 bases between. Germline CDR1 reads MNHEY; CDR2 reads SVGAGI. The CDR3 consists of 13 residues. The CDR3 region has the DNA TGTGCCAGCAGCCGCGACCGAACGAGTGGGCAGTACTTC. Translation: CASSRDRTSGQYF.